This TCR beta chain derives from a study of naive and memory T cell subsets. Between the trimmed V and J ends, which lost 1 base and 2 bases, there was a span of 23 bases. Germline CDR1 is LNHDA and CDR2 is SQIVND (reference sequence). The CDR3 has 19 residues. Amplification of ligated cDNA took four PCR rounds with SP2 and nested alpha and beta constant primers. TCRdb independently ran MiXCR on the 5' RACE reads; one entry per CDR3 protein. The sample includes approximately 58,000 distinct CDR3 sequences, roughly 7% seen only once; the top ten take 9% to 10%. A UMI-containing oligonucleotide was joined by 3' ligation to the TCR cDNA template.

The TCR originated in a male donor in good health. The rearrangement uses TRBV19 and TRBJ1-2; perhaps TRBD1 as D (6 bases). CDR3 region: CASSIGGGGGPETNYGYTF. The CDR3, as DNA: TGTGCCAGTAGTATAGGAGGTGGAGGGGGTCCAGAAACCAACTATGGCTACACCTTC.